The T cell receptor (beta chain) described here comes from a study of CD8 T cells in ankylosing spondylitis. Germline V gives CDR1 MNHEY, CDR2 SVGAGI. V shed 4 bases, J shed 2 bases, and the junction held 2 bases outside the gene matches. The CDR3 extends over 14 amino acids. TCRdb used MiXCR to reprocess the 5' RACE reads, holding one entry per CDR3 protein. The sample yields around 320,000 distinct CDR3 sequences, around 20% seen once. The sequence came from a female donor with ankylosing spondylitis or in good health (not recorded which). The source material was blood, either unsorted or a sorted T cell fraction (not recorded which). The rearrangement links TRBV6-5 to TRBJ1-2; the match to TRBD1 covers 9 bases. CDR3 protein: CASSLDRGNYGYTF. The CDR3 DNA sequence: TGTGCCAGCAGTTTGGACAGGGGAAACTATGGCTACACCTTC.